This TCR beta chain was recovered during a study of control samples from healthy donors and cancer patients. Trimming removed 5 bases from V and 4 bases from J, with 8 bases in between. CDR1 and CDR2 (germline): LGHNT, FRNRAP. This CDR3 is 12 amino acids long. The repertoire was sequenced with immunoSEQ multiplex PCR; TCRdb's copy has only in-frame clones and lacks some. Among some 120,000 clones listed, around 91% were seen once. This chain joins TRBV12-5 and TRBJ1-1; D not resolved. Input material: PBMCs. The TCR sequence derives from a woman between 50 and 59 years old with colorectal cancer. The CDR3 here is CASGLRTTEAFF. CDR3 DNA: TGTGCTAGTGGTCTAAGAACCACTGAAGCTTTCTTT.